This is a list of T cell receptor beta chains from one sample in a study of T cell responses to AZD1222 COVID-19 vaccine. Sequenced by immunoSEQ multiplex PCR; TCRdb stores in-frame clones only, minus some. The sample includes some 170,000 clones, around 90% of them seen just once. The sample in question was peripheral blood, obtained 28 days after the second dose of the MenACWY control vaccine. These receptors came from an adult who received the MenACWY meningococcal vaccine as a control. Each CDR3 is given with its conserved first and last residue. Each record gives: clone size, V gene, J gene, D gene, CDR3 protein, CDR3 DNA. D genes are given only for firm matches. Size values are once, few and many counts, or a class for expanded clones, and some rows have none.

NA	TRBV6-2/TRBV6-3	TRBJ1-5	TRBD1	CASSGTGGNQPQHF	TGTGCCAGCAGTGGGACAGGGGGCAATCAGCCCCAGCATTTT
NA	TRBV27	TRBJ2-5	NA	CASSSPWGGPRTQYF	TGTGCCAGCAGTTCCCCCTGGGGCGGCCCTAGGACCCAGTACTTC
NA	TRBV10-1	TRBJ2-7	NA	CASSQTGIEQYF	TGCGCCAGCAGTCAAACAGGGATCGAGCAGTACTTC
NA	TRBV28	TRBJ1-4	NA	CASSLNFREKLFF	TGTGCCAGCAGTTTAAACTTTAGGGAAAAACTGTTTTTT
once	TRBV4-2	TRBJ2-1	TRBD2	CASSQVHLAGGNNEQFF	TGTGCCAGCAGCCAAGTGCATCTAGCGGGAGGGAACAATGAGCAGTTCTTC
NA	TRBV6-2/TRBV6-3	TRBJ2-3	NA	CASSSGLYSDTQYF	TGTGCCAGCAGTTCGGGACTTTATTCAGATACGCAGTATTTT
NA	TRBV28	TRBJ1-3	NA	CASSLIPGSGNTIYF	TGTGCCAGCAGTTTGATACCGGGGTCTGGAAACACCATATATTTT
NA	TRBV19	TRBJ1-3	TRBD1	CASNDRVNTIYF	TGTGCCAGTAACGACAGGGTGAACACCATATATTTT
few	TRBV27	TRBJ1-1	TRBD1	CASTPPGGKNTEAFF	TGTGCCAGCACCCCCCCAGGGGGCAAGAACACTGAAGCTTTCTTT
NA	TRBV11-2	TRBJ2-1	TRBD2	CASSSPMGGYEQFF	TGTGCCAGCAGCTCCCCGATGGGAGGGTATGAGCAGTTCTTC
NA	TRBV5-5	TRBJ2-3	TRBD1	CASSWGQQTDTQYF	TGTGCCAGCAGCTGGGGACAGCAGACAGATACGCAGTATTTT
NA	TRBV11-3	TRBJ2-2	NA	CASSLRSGAGELFF	TGTGCCAGCAGCTTAAGGAGTGGGGCCGGGGAGCTGTTTTTT
few	TRBV5-6	TRBJ1-2	NA	CASSPLTRAGYTF	TGTGCCAGCAGTCCGCTAACCAGGGCGGGCTACACCTTC
NA	TRBV18	TRBJ1-5	TRBD1	CASSHGTGDHQPQHF	TGTGCCAGCTCCCATGGGACAGGGGACCATCAGCCCCAGCATTTT
NA	TRBV7-2	TRBJ2-7	NA	CASSHTGNSYEQYF	TGTGCCAGCAGCCACACCGGGAACAGCTACGAGCAGTACTTC
few	TRBV28	TRBJ2-7	NA	CASSFRSSTGIYEQYF	TGTGCCAGCAGTTTTCGTAGTTCGACAGGAATCTACGAGCAGTACTTC
few	TRBV10-2	TRBJ2-2	TRBD2	CATGLARNGELFF	TGCGCCACCGGACTAGCAAGGAACGGGGAGCTGTTTTTT
NA	TRBV19	TRBJ1-6	TRBD1	CASSRDREVSPLHF	TGTGCCAGTAGTCGGGACAGGGAAGTTTCACCCCTCCACTTT
NA	TRBV3-1/TRBV3-2	TRBJ2-2	NA	CASSLGPWERQKPRNTGELFF	TGTGCCAGCAGCCTGGGACCCTGGGAAAGACAGAAACCGCGTAACACCGGGGAGCTGTTTTTT
NA	TRBV28	TRBJ1-3	NA	CASRIQGSGNTIYF	TGTGCCAGCAGAATACAGGGCTCTGGAAACACCATATATTTT
NA	TRBV5-1	TRBJ2-7	TRBD2	CASRYLAGGPGEQYF	TGCGCCAGCAGGTATTTGGCGGGAGGGCCGGGTGAGCAGTACTTC
few	TRBV30	TRBJ1-6	TRBD1	CASQRGTDNSPLHF	TGTGCCTCGCAGAGGGGGACAGATAATTCACCCCTCCACTTT
NA	TRBV4-3	TRBJ1-1	NA	CASSQLLDLNTEAFF	TGCGCCAGCAGCCAACTATTGGATTTGAACACTGAAGCTTTCTTT
once	TRBV25-1	TRBJ1-4	NA	CASSEYTVGEKLFF	TGTGCCAGCAGTGAGTACACAGTGGGTGAAAAACTGTTTTTT
NA	TRBV19	TRBJ1-4	TRBD1	CASIDRGMTNEKLFF	TGTGCCAGTATCGACAGGGGGATGACTAATGAAAAACTGTTTTTT
NA	TRBV18	TRBJ2-1	TRBD2	CASSPRAGGYNEQFF	TGTGCCAGCTCACCACGGGCGGGAGGATACAATGAGCAGTTCTTC
NA	TRBV9	TRBJ2-3	NA	CASSGQGASGTSTDTQYF	TGTGCCAGCAGTGGTCAGGGGGCTAGCGGAACCTCCACAGATACGCAGTATTTT
NA	TRBV7-2	TRBJ1-3	NA	CASSLVGGVGNTIYF	TGTGCCAGCAGCTTAGTTGGGGGCGTGGGAAACACCATATATTTT
NA	TRBV5-4	TRBJ2-7	NA	CASSLSSGTYEQYF	TGTGCCAGCAGCCTTAGTAGCGGAACCTACGAGCAGTACTTC
NA	TRBV12-5	TRBJ2-1	NA	CASTASFPNEQFF	TGTGCTAGTACAGCGAGTTTCCCAAATGAGCAGTTCTTC
NA	TRBV28	TRBJ2-7	TRBD2	CASTRGGSTYEQYF	TGTGCCAGCACCCGGGGCGGGAGCACCTACGAGCAGTACTTC
NA	TRBV7-2	TRBJ1-2	TRBD1	CASSANRGKNYGYTF	TGTGCCAGCAGCGCCAACAGGGGGAAGAACTATGGCTACACCTTC
NA	TRBV7-2	TRBJ2-7	TRBD2	CASSPSGRRYEQYF	TGTGCCAGCAGCCCAAGCGGGAGAAGATACGAGCAGTACTTC
NA	TRBV6-2/TRBV6-3	TRBJ1-1	NA	CASSYVDRLLRSTEAFF	TGTGCCAGCAGTTACGTGGACAGACTCCTACGGAGCACTGAAGCTTTCTTT
NA	TRBV27	TRBJ2-7	TRBD1	CASRPLTRGHNEQYF	TGTGCCAGCAGGCCCCTTACCAGGGGGCATAACGAGCAGTACTTC
many	TRBV13	TRBJ2-1	NA	CASSLDSGYNEQFF	TGTGCCAGCAGCTTAGACTCCGGTTACAATGAGCAGTTCTTC
NA	TRBV28	TRBJ1-5	NA	CASMSTDAAFGHF	TGTGCCAGCATGTCCACGGACGCGGCATTTGGGCATTTT
NA	TRBV23-1	TRBJ1-1	TRBD1	CASSHQWDRKNTEAFF	TGCGCCAGCAGTCACCAGTGGGACAGGAAGAACACTGAAGCTTTCTTT
NA	TRBV6-5	TRBJ1-2	NA	CASTAGDGYTF	TGTGCCAGCACCGCCGGGGACGGCTACACCTTC
NA	TRBV6-5	TRBJ2-7	TRBD2	CASRRETLLSYEQYF	TGTGCCAGCAGGCGGGAGACACTGCTATCCTACGAGCAGTACTTC
NA	TRBV18	TRBJ2-2	NA	CASSPAAGELFF	TGTGCCAGCTCACCAGCGGCCGGGGAGCTGTTTTTT
NA	TRBV7-2	TRBJ2-5	TRBD2	CASSLALAGSQETQYF	TGTGCCAGCAGCTTAGCCCTAGCGGGTTCTCAAGAGACCCAGTACTTC
NA	TRBV5-1	TRBJ1-4	NA	CASSLPEPNEKLFF	TGCGCCAGCAGCTTGCCGGAACCTAATGAAAAACTGTTTTTT